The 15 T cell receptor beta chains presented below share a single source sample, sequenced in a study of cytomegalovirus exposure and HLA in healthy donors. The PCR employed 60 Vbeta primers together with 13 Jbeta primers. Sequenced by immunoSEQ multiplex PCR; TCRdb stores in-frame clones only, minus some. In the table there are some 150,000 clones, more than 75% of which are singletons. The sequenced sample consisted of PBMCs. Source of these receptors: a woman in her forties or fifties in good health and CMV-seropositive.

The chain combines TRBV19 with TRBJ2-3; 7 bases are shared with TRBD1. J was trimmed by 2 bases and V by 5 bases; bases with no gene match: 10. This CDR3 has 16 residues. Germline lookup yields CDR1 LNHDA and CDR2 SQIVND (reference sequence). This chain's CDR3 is CASSPRTGRDTDTQYF. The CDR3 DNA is TGTGCCAGTAGTCCCCGGACAGGACGTGACACAGATACGCAGTATTTT. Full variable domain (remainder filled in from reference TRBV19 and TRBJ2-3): DGGITQSPKYLFRKEGQNVTLSCEQNLNHDAMYWYRQDPGQGLRLIYYSQIVNDFQKGDIAEGYSVSREKKESFPLTVTSAQKNPTAFYLCASSPRTGRDTDTQYFGPGTRLTVL.

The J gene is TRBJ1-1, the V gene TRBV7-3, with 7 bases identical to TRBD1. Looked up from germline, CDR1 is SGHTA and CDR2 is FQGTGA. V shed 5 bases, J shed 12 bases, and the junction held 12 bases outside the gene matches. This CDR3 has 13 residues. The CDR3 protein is CASSVTGAPPTFF. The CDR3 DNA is TGTGCCAGCAGCGTCACAGGGGCTCCCCCGACTTTCTTT.

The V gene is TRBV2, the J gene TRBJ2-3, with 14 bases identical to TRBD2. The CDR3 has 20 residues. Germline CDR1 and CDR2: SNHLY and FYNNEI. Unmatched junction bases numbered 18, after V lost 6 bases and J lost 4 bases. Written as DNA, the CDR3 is TGTGCCAGCAGCGTTTCAAATGCGCCCGGGACTAGCGGGAGCGCAGATACGCAGTATTTT. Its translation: CASSVSNAPGTSGSADTQYF.

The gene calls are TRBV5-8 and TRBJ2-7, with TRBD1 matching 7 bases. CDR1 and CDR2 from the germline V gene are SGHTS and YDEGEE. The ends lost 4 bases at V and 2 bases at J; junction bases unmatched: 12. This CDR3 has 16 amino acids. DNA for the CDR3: TGTGCCAGCAGCCAGGACAGGTCGACAAGTCCCTACGAGCAGTACTTC. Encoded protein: CASSQDRSTSPYEQYF.

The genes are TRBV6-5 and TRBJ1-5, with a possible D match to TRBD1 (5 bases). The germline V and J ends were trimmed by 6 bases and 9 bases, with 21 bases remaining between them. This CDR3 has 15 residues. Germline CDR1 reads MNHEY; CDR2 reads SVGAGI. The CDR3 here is CASSPGQGRVGPQHF. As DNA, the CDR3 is TGTGCCAGCAGCCCGGGCCAGGGCCGTGTAGGGCCCCAGCATTTT.

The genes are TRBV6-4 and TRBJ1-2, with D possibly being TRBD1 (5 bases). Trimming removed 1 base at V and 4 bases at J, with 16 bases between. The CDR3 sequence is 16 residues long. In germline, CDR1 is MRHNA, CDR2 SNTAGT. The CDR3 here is CASSDLETGLSYGYTF. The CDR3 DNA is TGTGCCAGCAGTGACTTAGAGACGGGACTTAGCTATGGCTACACCTTC.

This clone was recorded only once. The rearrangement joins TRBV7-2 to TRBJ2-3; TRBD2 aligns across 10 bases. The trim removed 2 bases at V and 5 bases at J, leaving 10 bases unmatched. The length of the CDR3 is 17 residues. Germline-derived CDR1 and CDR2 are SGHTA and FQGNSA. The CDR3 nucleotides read TGTGCCAGCAGCTTATTATGGAGCGGGGGGGGCCAAGATACGCAGTATTTT. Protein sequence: CASSLLWSGGGQDTQYF. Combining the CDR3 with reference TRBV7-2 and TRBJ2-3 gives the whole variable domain GAGVSQSPSNKVTEKGKDVELRCDPISGHTALYWYRQSLGQGLEFLIYFQGNSAPDKSGLPSDRFSAERTGGSVSTLTIQRTQQEDSAVYLCASSLLWSGGGQDTQYFGPGTRLTVL.

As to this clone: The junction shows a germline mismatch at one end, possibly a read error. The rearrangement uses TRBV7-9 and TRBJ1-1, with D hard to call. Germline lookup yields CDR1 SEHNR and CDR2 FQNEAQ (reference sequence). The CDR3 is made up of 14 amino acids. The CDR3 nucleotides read TGTTCCAGCAGCTCCGATCCCCTTCACCCGGAGGCTTTCTTT. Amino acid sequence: CSSSSDPLHPEAFF.

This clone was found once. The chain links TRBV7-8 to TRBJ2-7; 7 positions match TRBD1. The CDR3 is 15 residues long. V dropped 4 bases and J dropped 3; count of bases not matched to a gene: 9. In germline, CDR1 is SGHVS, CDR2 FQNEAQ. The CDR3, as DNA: TGTGCCAGCAGCTCTTCGGACAGGACTTACTACGAGCAGTACTTC. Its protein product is CASSSSDRTYYEQYF.

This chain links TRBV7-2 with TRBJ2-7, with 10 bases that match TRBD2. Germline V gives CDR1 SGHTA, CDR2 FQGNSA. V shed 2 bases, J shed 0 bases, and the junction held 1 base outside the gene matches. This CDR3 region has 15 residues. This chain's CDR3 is CASSLIAGGSYEQYF. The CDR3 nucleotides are TGTGCCAGCAGCTTAATAGCGGGGGGCTCCTACGAGCAGTACTTC.

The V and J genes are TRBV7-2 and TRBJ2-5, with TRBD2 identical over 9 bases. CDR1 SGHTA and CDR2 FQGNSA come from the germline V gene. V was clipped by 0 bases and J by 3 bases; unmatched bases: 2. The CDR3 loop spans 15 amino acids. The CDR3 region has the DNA TGTGCCAGCAGCTTAGCCTCTAGCGGGGAAGAGACCCAGTACTTC. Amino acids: CASSLASSGEETQYF. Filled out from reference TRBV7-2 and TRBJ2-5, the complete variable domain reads GAGVSQSPSNKVTEKGKDVELRCDPISGHTALYWYRQSLGQGLEFLIYFQGNSAPDKSGLPSDRFSAERTGGSVSTLTIQRTQQEDSAVYLCASSLASSGEETQYFGPGTRLLVL.

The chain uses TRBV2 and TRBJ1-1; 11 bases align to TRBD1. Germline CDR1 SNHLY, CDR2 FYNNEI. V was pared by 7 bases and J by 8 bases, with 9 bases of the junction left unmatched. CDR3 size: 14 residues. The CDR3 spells CASIQDRGLEEAFF. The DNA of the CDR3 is TGTGCCAGCATTCAGGACAGGGGGCTCGAGGAAGCTTTCTTT.

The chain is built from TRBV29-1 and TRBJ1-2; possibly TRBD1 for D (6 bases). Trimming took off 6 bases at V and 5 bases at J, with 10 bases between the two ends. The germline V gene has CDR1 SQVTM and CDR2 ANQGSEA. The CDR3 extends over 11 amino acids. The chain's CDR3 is CSVQGIYGYTF. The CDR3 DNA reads TGCAGCGTCCAGGGGATATATGGCTACACCTTC.

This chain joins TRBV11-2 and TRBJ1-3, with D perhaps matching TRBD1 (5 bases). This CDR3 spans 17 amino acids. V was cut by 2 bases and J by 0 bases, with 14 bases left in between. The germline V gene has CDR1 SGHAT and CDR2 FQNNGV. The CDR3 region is CASSLYAGPFSGNTIYF. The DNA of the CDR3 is TGTGCCAGCAGCTTATATGCAGGGCCTTTCTCTGGAAACACCATATATTTT.

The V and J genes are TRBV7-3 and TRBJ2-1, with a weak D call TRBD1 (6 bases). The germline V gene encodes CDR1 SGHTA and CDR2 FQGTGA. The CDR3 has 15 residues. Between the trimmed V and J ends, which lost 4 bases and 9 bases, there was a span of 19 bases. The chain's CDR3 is CASSSGTTLGSEQFF. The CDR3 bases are TGTGCCAGCAGCTCCGGGACAACCCTTGGTAGTGAGCAGTTCTTC.